This T cell receptor (beta chain) was observed in a study of cytomegalovirus exposure and HLA in healthy donors (dated by TCRdb to the late 2010s). About the investigation overall: An earlier analysis of roughly 500 of the donors reported 276 Gb of sequence data and roughly 120 million unique TCR beta sequences obtained from around 180 million T cells. An early release that covered about 640 HLA-typed donors contained approximately 300 gigabases of sequencing data and 85 million to 100 million unique TCR sequences. Along with the approximately 650-subject first cohort, a separate validation cohort of approximately 110 different subjects was used. Both class I and class II loci were covered by HLA typing, at four-digit resolution. Rather than using new phenotypic data, the later analysis identified candidate immune exposures from TCR beta sequences and from how often those sequences occurred across donors. To predict cytomegalovirus infection status, the study combined high-throughput TCR immunosequencing, statistical association of individual TCRs with disease status, and machine learning. Among under 450 genotyped donors of the cohort, an average of roughly 240,000 unique TCR beta nucleotide sequences were sequenced per donor, around 20% of them non-productive. Donor age, sex, ethnicity and CMV serostatus were collected together with the repertoire data. Every discovery cohort repertoire had been produced on one sequencing platform. In a later analysis, previously published TCR beta repertoires from roughly 710 donors were re-analyzed and high-resolution HLA genotyping was added so that TCR occurrence patterns could be studied. An earlier analysis of 587 of the donors used high-throughput TCR beta sequencing to judge whether each TCR beta V gene segment behaved as functional or pseudogenic. Typing coverage varied by locus: roughly 629-640 donors for A, B, C, DRB1 and DQB1; 522 for DQA1; over 600 for DPA1; 450 to 480 for DPB1. The genetic ancestry cluster associated with self-reported Caucasian donors included roughly 84% of the approximately 430 genotyped donors. The study used immunosequencing to profile the T cell repertoires of approximately 690 subjects and linked those repertoires to cytomegalovirus serostatus. The study aimed to test whether cataloging public T cell receptors could reveal signatures of past pathogen exposure. In a later genetic analysis, genome-wide SNP genotypes for 398 of the 666 donors were used, and that subset was treated as a discovery cohort. About five DR-DQ haplotypes were treated as single units for association and clustering because of strong linkage in the cohort.

What the research found in general, with its limitations: Only TCR beta chains were sequenced in this cohort, and the absence of alpha or paired-chain data limited detectable features. CMV serostatus was the only immune exposure information available for the cohort. Roughly uniform sequencing depth across donors was assumed in presence/absence analyses, although this assumption may not hold. Because counts were too low, around 17 rarely observed V segments, including chromosome 9 orphons, were left out of the earlier analysis of 500 to 750 of the donors. A group of highly shared sequence variants was considered likely to be a technical artifact of the sequencing pipeline. In a later analysis, 15,000 to 20,000 TCR beta sequences were associated with specific HLA alleles at a false discovery rate of 0.05. Several of the top co-occurrence clusters appeared to be linked to parvovirus B19, influenza, CMV and Epstein-Barr virus, according to a later analysis. Most TCR sequences were observed very rarely across donors, whereas some public TCRs were present in many individuals. Broadly in line with IMGT annotations, most TCR beta V segments showed up in productive rearrangements about 90% or about 30% of the time in an earlier analysis of a few hundred of the donors. Linkage disequilibrium might explain the correlated functional status among segregating V segments, but an unknown experimental factor could not be ruled out. Because the 87-base-pair reads could not distinguish some IMGT-functional V segments, including TRBV6-2 and TRBV6-3, those segments were excluded. In a later analysis, TCR association rates were found to vary across HLA loci, with the most associated TCRs seen for DRB1 alleles and the fewest for HLA-C alleles. Three of the identified cytomegalovirus-associated TCR beta chains were confirmed in vitro to be specific for cytomegalovirus antigens. According to a later genetic analysis, donors in an Asian-associated ancestry cluster had fewer N-insertions in productive TCRs than the approximately 700-donor mean. Compared with equally common non-associated chains, HLA-associated TCR beta chains in a later analysis were more clonally expanded and had lower generation probabilities. Because HLA typing was unavailable for some donors at each locus, only the typed subset was used in association tests. A later analysis found that most CMV-associated TCR beta chains appeared HLA-restricted, with HLA associations seemingly driven largely by CMV exposure. When HLA alleles, especially DR and DQ, strongly co-occurred, TCR associations were difficult to assign to individual alleles. The authors suggested that the approach could potentially be extended to other disease states and immunological phenotypes. In a later genetic analysis, a missense DCLRE1C variant was associated with V-gene and J-gene trimming of TCR beta chains, and the association was replicated in an independent cohort. A further reported finding was that TCR beta sequences accurately predicted the HLA-A and HLA-B alleles for most subjects in the first cohort. The study gave a list of some 150 TCR beta chains associated with cytomegalovirus. The classifier was reported to diagnose cytomegalovirus status with high specificity and sensitivity in both the original cohort and the validation cohort.

Library creation used the immunoSEQ multiplex PCR assay. A mixture of 60 forward primers for TCR Vbeta segments and 13 reverse primers for TCR Jbeta segments was used in the multiplex PCR. The CDR3 region of rearranged TCR beta genes was amplified from genomic DNA by a multiplex PCR assay. The amplified TCR beta libraries were sequenced on the Illumina HiSeq System as 87-base-pair reads. In the authors' own workflow: In a later analysis, about 80 million unique TCR beta chains were counted across the 500 to 850 repertoires, and roughly 9.9 million of these chains were shared by at least two donors. To remove PCR and sequencing errors, raw reads were error-corrected and collapsed into unique sequences using a nearest-neighbor algorithm that merged closely related sequences. To assign V, D and J gene segments, CDR3 sequences were aligned to IMGT reference sequences. For a sequence to be retained, at least a six-nucleotide match to both a V gene segment and a J gene segment was required. Rearrangements were called productive when the CDR3 lacked stop codons and stayed in frame with V and J; all others were non-productive. CDR3 was defined according to IMGT convention as the region running from the second conserved V-encoded cysteine to the conserved J-encoded phenylalanine. In an earlier analysis of around 640 of the donors, sequences lacking an unambiguous match to a single V gene segment were excluded. An earlier analysis of around 600 of the donors classified V segments as functional when productive rearrangements were above 56.7% and as segregating when the standard deviation between donors was above 5%. A statistical classification framework was built for diagnosing cytomegalovirus status from the catalog of TCR beta chain sequences. In a later analysis, V and J genes were assigned by comparing TCR nucleotide sequences against IMGT/GENE-DB human TR gene sequences. A later analysis assigned CDR3 sequences and most-parsimonious VDJ recombination scenarios with the TCRdist pipeline. In a later analysis, every TCR beta chain was defined by the combination of its CDR3 amino acid sequence and its V-gene family, and reads without a unique V-gene family were dropped. A later analysis removed roughly 590 highly shared, low-generation-probability nucleotide sequences to deal with suspected cross-contamination and a sequencing artifact. A later analysis calculated a clonal expansion index for each public chain from normalized within-repertoire ranks of inferred template counts. In a later analysis, generation probabilities were computed using a VDJ recombination model fitted to out-of-frame rearrangements, and the results were checked against IGoR. Hypergeometric tests were used in a later analysis to score TCR-TCR, TCR-HLA and TCR-CMV co-occurrence, with a repertoire-size bias correction applied to the TCR pairs. False discovery rates were estimated in a later analysis by permuting HLA or CMV assignments 20 times. A later analysis grouped co-occurring TCRs with DBSCAN, adding TCRdist sequence similarity when clustering within HLA-allele-positive subsets. Co-occurrence clustering excluded repertoires with fewer than 30,000 or more than 120,000 public chains, plus five with anomalous nucleotide sharing. TCRdb stores this immuneACCESS table with in-frame sequences only. Part of the clones is absent; in the studies checked, under half of the shortfall reflects unresolved V genes, and no reason is known for the rest. V, J and clone size were drawn from that table, and D and trimming were deduced from the DNA. Here the sample has tens of thousands of clones; over 70% occur a single time. The top ten hold 2.5% to 3.5% of the sample.

The cohort comprised around 700 healthy bone marrow donors. Cohort members were all nominally healthy when sampled, although unrecorded immune exposures were likely present. The donor tested CMV seropositive and was one of the 289 seropositive cohort members. Each donor provided a peripheral blood sample, and peripheral blood mononuclear cells were used for TCR beta sequencing. The Qiagen DNeasy Blood Extraction Kit was used to extract genomic DNA from the blood cell samples. Germline trimming: 4 bases from V, 6 bases from J; junction bases outside gene matches: 0. CDR3 length: 13 amino acids, cysteine to phenylalanine. The CDR3 DNA has 39 bases and is translated from base 1. From the germline V gene (reference sequence), CDR1 is WNHNN and CDR2 is SYGVQD. Concerning this clone: Its cognate antigen has yet to be identified. Per-base quality was not reported, and no clone a single base away is much larger than it.

The clonotype originates from a man over 45 in good health and CMV-seropositive. Sequencing was performed on PBMCs. The chain is assembled from TRBV10-1 and TRBJ2-1; TRBD2 aligns with 10 central bases. The CDR3 protein is CASSASGSNEQFF. At the DNA level, the sequence is TGCGCCAGCAGTGCTAGCGGGAGCAATGAGCAGTTCTTC.